The 18 T cell receptor beta chains reported below all come from one sample, sequenced in a study of cytomegalovirus exposure and HLA in healthy donors. Primers for the PCR totalled 60 Vbeta and 13 Jbeta. The protocol was immunoSEQ multiplex PCR, while the TCRdb copy is restricted to in-frame clones and leaves out a portion. The repertoire holds about 110,000 clones, under 80% seen once, with over 7% in the top ten. What was sequenced was PBMCs. Source of these receptors: a woman aged 45-65 years in good health and CMV-seropositive.

A word on this clone: Distinct nucleotide sequences in the sample also encode this CDR3. The chain combines TRBV5-1 with TRBJ1-1, with no clear D. Germline loops: CDR1 SGHRS, CDR2 YFSETQ. V lost 1 base, J lost 1 base, and 8 bases lay in between. The CDR3 is 14 amino acids. The CDR3 coding sequence is TGCGCCAGCAGCTTGTACCCGGGGAACACTGAAGCTTTCTTT. Encoded protein: CASSLYPGNTEAFF. Full variable domain (rest looked up from reference TRBV5-1 and TRBJ1-1): KAGVTQTPRYLIKTRGQQVTLSCSPISGHRSVSWYQQTPGQGLQFLFEYFSETQRNKGNFPGRFSGRQFSNSRSEMNVSTLELGDSALYLCASSLYPGNTEAFFGQGTRLTVV.

The chain carries TRBV29-1 and TRBJ2-4, with D perhaps TRBD1 (5 bases). The germline V gene encodes CDR1 SQVTM and CDR2 ANQGSEA. Trimming stripped 6 bases from V and 0 bases from J, with 18 bases between. This CDR3 comprises 16 residues. CDR3 sequence reads: CSVVPHRQLAKNIQYF. The DNA for the CDR3 is TGCAGCGTCGTACCCCACCGACAGCTAGCCAAAAACATTCAGTACTTC.

The chain employs TRBV19 and TRBJ1-1; 8 bases map to TRBD1. This CDR3 has 15 amino acids. Germline CDR1 LNHDA, CDR2 SQIVND (reference sequence). V shed 3 bases and J 5 bases; nucleotides not matched to a gene: 8. CDR3 sequence (DNA): TGTGCCAGTAGTATCGGACAGGGCGGTGGGACTGAAGCTTTCTTT. It specifies CASSIGQGGGTEAFF.

The chain couples TRBV7-2 to TRBJ2-6; D gene uncertain. In germline, CDR1 is SGHTA, CDR2 FQGNSA. The ends were cut back, 3 bases at V and 0 bases at J, with 3 bases in the middle. The CDR3 totals 14 residues. As DNA, the CDR3 is TGTGCCAGCAGCTTCATCTCTGGGGCCAACGTCCTGACTTTC. Translated: CASSFISGANVLTF. Full variable domain (remainder filled in from reference TRBV7-2 and TRBJ2-6): GAGVSQSPSNKVTEKGKDVELRCDPISGHTALYWYRQSLGQGLEFLIYFQGNSAPDKSGLPSDRFSAERTGGSVSTLTIQRTQQEDSAVYLCASSFISGANVLTFGAGSRLTVL.

The rearrangement joins TRBV5-1 to TRBJ2-2; TRBD2 agrees at 8 bases. The J segment lost 3 bases and the V segment lost 4 bases, leaving 5 bases of the junction unmatched. This CDR3 spans 15 amino acids. Per germline, CDR1 SGHRS and CDR2 YFSETQ. The CDR3 sequence is CASSPRGADTGELFF. In nucleotides, the CDR3 is TGCGCCAGCAGCCCGCGGGGGGCCGACACCGGGGAGCTGTTTTTT.

The chain has TRBV6-5 and TRBJ1-1; 9 bases align to TRBD1. V lost 5 bases to trimming and J lost 5 bases; unmatched junction nucleotides: 6. This CDR3 is 14 amino acids long. Germline CDR1 reads MNHEY; CDR2 reads SVGAGI. This chain's CDR3 is CASSTQGAWTEAFF. The CDR3 bases are TGTGCCAGCAGTACACAGGGGGCCTGGACTGAAGCTTTCTTT.

The chain joins TRBV6-5 to TRBJ2-7; 8 nucleotides match TRBD2. The CDR3 is 15 amino acids. With V trimmed by 5 bases and J by 2 bases, 8 bases remained unmatched. The germline V gene has CDR1 MNHEY and CDR2 SVGAGI. The CDR3 region has the DNA TGTGCCAGCAGTGGACGCGGGAGGCCCCCCTACGAGCAGTACTTC. It specifies CASSGRGRPPYEQYF.

The rearrangement uses TRBV7-2 and TRBJ2-3; the D is unclear. The germline gives CDR1 SGHTA, CDR2 FQGNSA. Trimming removed 4 bases from V and 2 bases from J, with 13 bases in between. The CDR3 spans 15 residues. CDR3 in amino acids: CASSSQALSTDTQYF. The CDR3 bases are TGTGCCAGCAGCTCCCAGGCTCTGTCCACAGATACGCAGTATTTT.

The chain carries TRBV18 and TRBJ2-5; D possibly corresponds to TRBD1 (5 bases). Trimming cost V 4 bases and J 1 base, with 10 bases left between them. This CDR3 comprises 14 residues. CDR1 KGHSH and CDR2 LQKENI come from the germline V gene. CDR3 protein: CASSRRQTQETQYF. The CDR3 DNA is TGTGCCAGCTCACGGAGACAGACCCAAGAGACCCAGTACTTC.

The rearrangement joins TRBV27 to TRBJ1-2; D unclear. Germline assignment: CDR1 MNHEY and CDR2 SMNVEV (reference sequence). Trimming stripped 4 bases from V and 1 base from J, with 16 bases between. CDR3 length: 16 residues. CDR3 coding DNA: TGTGCCAGCAGTTCCCTCCCCGTGGAGGGTAACTATGGCTACACCTTC. Protein: CASSSLPVEGNYGYTF.

This chain links TRBV5-1 with TRBJ2-5; 8 nucleotides match TRBD2. This CDR3 comprises 17 residues. Germline loops: CDR1 SGHRS, CDR2 YFSETQ. The V gene end was trimmed by 4 bases and the J gene end by 5 bases; junction bases not matched to a gene: 16. In DNA, the CDR3 is TGCGCCAGCAGCCTATTCAAGGCTAGCGGGCGGCGGGAGACCCAGTACTTC. Protein: CASSLFKASGRRETQYF.

The rearrangement links TRBV7-2 to TRBJ1-2; TRBD1 agrees at 7 bases. The CDR3 has 14 amino acids. V lost 4 bases to trimming and J lost 7 bases; unmatched junction nucleotides: 9. Germline V gene sequence: CDR1 SGHTA, CDR2 FQGNSA. The CDR3: CASSYRQGRPGYTF. In DNA form, the CDR3 reads TGTGCCAGCAGCTACCGACAGGGAAGGCCTGGCTACACCTTC.

For this clone: The germline gene is not matched at one end of the junction; a read error may be the cause. The V call is TRBV6-1, the J call TRBJ2-4, with 7 bases identical to TRBD1. In germline, CDR1 is MNHNS, CDR2 SASEGT. This CDR3 has 16 amino acids. The CDR3 sequence: CASSEVQGVGKNSQYF. CDR3 DNA: TGTGCCAGCAGTGAGGTCCAGGGGGTCGGCAAAAACAGTCAGTACTTC.

The chain employs TRBV5-1 and TRBJ2-7; 12 nucleotides align to TRBD2. This CDR3 has 15 residues. V shed 4 bases, J shed 6 bases, and the junction held 8 bases outside the gene matches. The germline V gene encodes CDR1 SGHRS and CDR2 YFSETQ. CDR3 DNA: TGCGCCAGCAGCCTAGCGGGAGGGATTCTGGTCGAGCAGTACTTC. Residues: CASSLAGGILVEQYF.

This clone occurred a few times. The chain joins TRBV6-5 to TRBJ2-7; tentative D call: TRBD2 (6 bases). CDR3 length: 15 amino acids. The V and J ends lost 2 bases and 2 bases respectively, with 13 bases between them. The V gene's germline CDR1 is MNHEY and CDR2 SVGAGI. In DNA, the CDR3 is TGTGCCAGCAGTTACGGGCCCACGGGGGCCTACGAGCAGTACTTC. It yields the protein CASSYGPTGAYEQYF.

This chain uses TRBV7-9 with TRBJ2-1, with TRBD2 matching over 7 bases. Per the germline V gene, CDR1 is SEHNR and CDR2 is FQNEAQ (reference sequence). The trim removed 4 bases at V and 1 base at J, leaving 7 bases unmatched. The CDR3 loop spans 16 amino acids. For the CDR3, the DNA is TGTGCCAGCAGCTCCCTACTAGCGCCTTCCTACAATGAGCAGTTCTTC. Amino acid sequence: CASSSLLAPSYNEQFF.

The chain carries TRBV7-2 and TRBJ2-1; TRBD2 matches 7 bases. Germline loops: CDR1 SGHTA, CDR2 FQGNSA. Trimming took 3 bases from V and 9 from J; bases not matched to a gene: 11. This CDR3 contains 15 residues. CDR3 coding DNA: TGTGCCAGCAGCTTCCGTGTGGGGCGCGGGGGTGAGCAGTTCTTC. It yields the protein CASSFRVGRGGEQFF.

In its sample, this clone was seen once. The gene calls are TRBV5-4 and TRBJ2-2, with 9 bases lining up with TRBD2. Trimming took 0 bases from V and 4 from J; bases not matched to a gene: 4. The CDR3 extends over 16 amino acids. Germline-derived CDR1 and CDR2 are SGHNT and YYREEE (reference sequence). CDR3 sequence reads: CASSLVAGGFTGELFF. For the CDR3, the DNA is TGTGCCAGCAGCTTGGTGGCGGGAGGGTTCACCGGGGAGCTGTTTTTT. The whole variable domain, filled in from reference TRBV5-4 and TRBJ2-2, reads ETGVTQSPTHLIKTRGQQVTLRCSSQSGHNTVSWYQQALGQGPQFIFQYYREEENGRGNFPPRFSGLQFPNYSSELNVNALELDDSALYLCASSLVAGGFTGELFFGEGSRLTVL.